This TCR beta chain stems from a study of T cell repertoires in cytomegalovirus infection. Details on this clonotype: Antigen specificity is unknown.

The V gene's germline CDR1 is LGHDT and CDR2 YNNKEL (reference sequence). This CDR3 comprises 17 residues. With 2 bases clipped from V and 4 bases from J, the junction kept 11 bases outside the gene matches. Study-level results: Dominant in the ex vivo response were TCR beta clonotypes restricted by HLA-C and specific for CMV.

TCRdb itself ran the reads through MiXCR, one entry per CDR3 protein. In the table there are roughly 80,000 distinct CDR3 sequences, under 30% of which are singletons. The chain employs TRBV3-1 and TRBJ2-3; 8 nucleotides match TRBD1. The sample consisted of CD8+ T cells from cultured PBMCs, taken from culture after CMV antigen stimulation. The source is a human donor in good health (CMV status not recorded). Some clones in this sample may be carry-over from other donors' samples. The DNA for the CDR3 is TGTGCCAGCAGCCAACAGCGACAGGGGATACTCCCAGATACGCAGTATTTT. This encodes CASSQQRQGILPDTQYF.